This T cell receptor beta chain was identified in a study of a mutant IDH1 vaccine in newly diagnosed glioma. Libraries were prepared by immunoSEQ multiplex PCR; TCRdb keeps only in-frame clonotypes and omits some of them. This repertoire shows approximately 30,000 clones, approximately 92% found once; its top ten account for 5% to 6.5%. The time point was: week 47, end of study. Each dose delivered 300 ug of mutant IDH1 20-mer peptide subcutaneously with imiquimod. In the case of this clone: No antigen is known for it.

Germline V gene sequence: CDR1 SGHRS, CDR2 YFSETQ. CDR3 size: 16 residues. The V and J ends lost 3 bases and 1 base, in that order; junction bases with no gene match: 7. The TCR originated in a woman in her 40s with glioma. This specimen was PBMCs, taken from a glioma patient whose treatment included an IDH1 peptide vaccine. The chain uses TRBV5-1 and TRBJ2-1; 7 bases line up with TRBD2. CDR3 in amino acids: CASSSASGASYNEQFF. The CDR3 coding sequence is TGCGCCAGCAGCTCGGCTAGCGGCGCTTCCTACAATGAGCAGTTCTTC.